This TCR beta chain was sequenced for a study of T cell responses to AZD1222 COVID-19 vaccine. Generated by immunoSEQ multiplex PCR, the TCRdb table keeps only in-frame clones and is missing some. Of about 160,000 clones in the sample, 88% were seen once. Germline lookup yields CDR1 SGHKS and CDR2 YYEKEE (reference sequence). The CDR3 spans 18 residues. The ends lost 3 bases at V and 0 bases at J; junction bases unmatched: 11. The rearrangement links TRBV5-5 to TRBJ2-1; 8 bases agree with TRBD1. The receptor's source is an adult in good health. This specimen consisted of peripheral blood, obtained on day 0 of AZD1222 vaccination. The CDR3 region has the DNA TGTGCCAGCAGCTCCGGGGGCCGGGACAGGAGCTCCTACAATGAGCAGTTCTTC. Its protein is CASSSGGRDRSSYNEQFF.